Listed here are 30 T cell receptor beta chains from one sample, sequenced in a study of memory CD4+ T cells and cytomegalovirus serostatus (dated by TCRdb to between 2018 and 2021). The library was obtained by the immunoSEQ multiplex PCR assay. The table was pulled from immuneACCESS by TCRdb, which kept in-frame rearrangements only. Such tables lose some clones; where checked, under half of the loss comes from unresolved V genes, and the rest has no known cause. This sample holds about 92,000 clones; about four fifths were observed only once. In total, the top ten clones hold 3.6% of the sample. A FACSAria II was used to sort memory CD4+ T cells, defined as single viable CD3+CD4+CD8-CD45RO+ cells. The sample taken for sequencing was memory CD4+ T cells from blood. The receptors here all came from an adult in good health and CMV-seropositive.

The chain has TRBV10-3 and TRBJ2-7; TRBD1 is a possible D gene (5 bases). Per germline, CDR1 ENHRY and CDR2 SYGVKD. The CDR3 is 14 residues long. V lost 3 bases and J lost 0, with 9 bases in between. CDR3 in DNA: TGTGCCATCAGTGACCCGACAGACTCCTACGAGCAGTACTTC. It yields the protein CAISDPTDSYEQYF.

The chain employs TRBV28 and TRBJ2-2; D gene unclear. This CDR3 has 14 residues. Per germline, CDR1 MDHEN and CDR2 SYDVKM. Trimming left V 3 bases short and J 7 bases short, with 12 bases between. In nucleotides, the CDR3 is TGTGCCAGCAGTTTTTTGGGGTTTGACGGGGAGCTGTTTTTT. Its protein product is CASSFLGFDGELFF.

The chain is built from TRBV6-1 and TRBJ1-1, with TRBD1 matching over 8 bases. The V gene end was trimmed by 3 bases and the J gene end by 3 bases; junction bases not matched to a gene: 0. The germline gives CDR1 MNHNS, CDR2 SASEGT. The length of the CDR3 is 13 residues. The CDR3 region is CASSEDRDTEAFF. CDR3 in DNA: TGTGCCAGCAGTGAGGACAGGGACACTGAAGCTTTCTTT.

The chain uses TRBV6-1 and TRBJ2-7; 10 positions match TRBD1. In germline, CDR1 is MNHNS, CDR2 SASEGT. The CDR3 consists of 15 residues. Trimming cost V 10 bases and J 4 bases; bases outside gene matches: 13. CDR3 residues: CATSREGQGLYEQYF. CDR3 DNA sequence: TGTGCCACCAGCCGGGAGGGACAGGGGTTATACGAGCAGTACTTC.

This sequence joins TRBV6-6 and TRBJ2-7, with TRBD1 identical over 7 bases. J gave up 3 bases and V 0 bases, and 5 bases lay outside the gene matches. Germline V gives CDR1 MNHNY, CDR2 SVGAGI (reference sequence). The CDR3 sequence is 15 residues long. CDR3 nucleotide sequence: TGTGCCAGCAGTTACTCGAGACAGGGCGACTACGAGCAGTACTTC. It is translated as CASSYSRQGDYEQYF.

The chain's CDR3 is CATSRDLGGEREAFF. The CDR3 DNA sequence: TGTGCCACCAGCAGAGATCTGGGAGGGGAACGTGAAGCTTTCTTT. This sequence joins TRBV15 and TRBJ1-1, with D possibly matching TRBD1 (5 bases). The CDR3 runs to 15 residues. Germline-derived CDR1 and CDR2 are LNHNV and YYDKDF (reference sequence). V dropped 0 bases and J dropped 7 bases, with 15 bases sitting between them.

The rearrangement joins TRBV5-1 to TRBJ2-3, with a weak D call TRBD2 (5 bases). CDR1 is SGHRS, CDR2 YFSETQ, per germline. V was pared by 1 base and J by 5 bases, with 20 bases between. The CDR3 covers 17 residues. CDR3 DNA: TGCGCCAGCAGCTTGTATTATGTCCGAGGGATTGGAGATACGCAGTATTTT. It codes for CASSLYYVRGIGDTQYF.

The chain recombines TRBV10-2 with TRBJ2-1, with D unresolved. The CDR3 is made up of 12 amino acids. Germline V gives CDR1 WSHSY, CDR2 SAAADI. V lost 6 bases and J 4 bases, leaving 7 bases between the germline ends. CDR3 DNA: TGCGCCAGCAGGATAGAATACAATGAGCAGTTCTTC. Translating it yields CASRIEYNEQFF.

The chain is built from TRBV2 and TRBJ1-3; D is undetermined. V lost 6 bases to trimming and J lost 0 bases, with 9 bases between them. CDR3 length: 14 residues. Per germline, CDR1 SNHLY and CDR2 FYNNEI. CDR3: CASRSSNSGNTIYF. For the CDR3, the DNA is TGTGCCAGCAGATCGTCCAACTCTGGAAACACCATATATTTT.

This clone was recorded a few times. The CDR3 spells CATSRSRTEAQYF. The CDR3 bases are TGTGCCACCAGCAGATCTAGGACAGAAGCGCAGTATTTT. The chain links TRBV15 to TRBJ2-3; a possible D gene is TRBD1 (6 bases). CDR1 LNHNV and CDR2 YYDKDF come from the germline V gene (reference sequence). Trimming took 2 bases from V and 10 from J, leaving 13 bases between them. The CDR3 extends over 13 amino acids.

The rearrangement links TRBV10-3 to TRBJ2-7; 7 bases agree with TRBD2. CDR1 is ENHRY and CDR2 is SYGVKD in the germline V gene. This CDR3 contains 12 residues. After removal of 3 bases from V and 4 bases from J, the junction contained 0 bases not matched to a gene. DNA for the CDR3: TGTGCCATCAGTGACGGGAGGTACGAGCAGTACTTC. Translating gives CAISDGRYEQYF.

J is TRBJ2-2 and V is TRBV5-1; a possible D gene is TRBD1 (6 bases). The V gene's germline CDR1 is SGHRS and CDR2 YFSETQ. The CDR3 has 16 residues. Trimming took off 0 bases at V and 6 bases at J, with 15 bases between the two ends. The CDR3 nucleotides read TGCGCCAGCAGCTTGGCCCTACAGGGTGCGGCCGGGGAGCTGTTTTTT. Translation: CASSLALQGAAGELFF.

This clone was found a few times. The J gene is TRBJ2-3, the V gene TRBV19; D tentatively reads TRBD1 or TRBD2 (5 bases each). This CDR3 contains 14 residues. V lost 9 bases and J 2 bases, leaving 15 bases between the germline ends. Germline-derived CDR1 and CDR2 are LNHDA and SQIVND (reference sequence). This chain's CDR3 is CASHHRGTTDTQYF. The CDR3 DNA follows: TGTGCCAGCCACCACAGAGGGACCACAGATACGCAGTATTTT.

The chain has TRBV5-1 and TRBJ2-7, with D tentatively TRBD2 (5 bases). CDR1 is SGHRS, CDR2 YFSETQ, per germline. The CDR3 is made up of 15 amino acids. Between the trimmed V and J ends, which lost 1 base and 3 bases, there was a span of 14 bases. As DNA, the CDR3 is TGCGCCAGCAGCTTGAACCTGGGAGAAGTCTACGAGCAGTACTTC. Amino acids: CASSLNLGEVYEQYF.

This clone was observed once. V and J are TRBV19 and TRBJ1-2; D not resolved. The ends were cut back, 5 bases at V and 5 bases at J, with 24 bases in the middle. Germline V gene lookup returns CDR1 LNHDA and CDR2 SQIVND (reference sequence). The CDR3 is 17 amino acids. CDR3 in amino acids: CASSRPGRRPVGYGYTF. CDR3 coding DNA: TGTGCCAGTAGTCGTCCCGGACGAAGGCCCGTGGGGTATGGCTACACCTTC.

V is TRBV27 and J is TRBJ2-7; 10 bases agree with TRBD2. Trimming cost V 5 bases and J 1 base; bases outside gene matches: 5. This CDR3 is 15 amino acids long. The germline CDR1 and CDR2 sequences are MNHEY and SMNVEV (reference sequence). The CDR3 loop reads CASSGGLARSYEQYF. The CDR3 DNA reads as TGTGCCAGCAGTGGGGGACTAGCGCGTTCCTACGAGCAGTACTTC.

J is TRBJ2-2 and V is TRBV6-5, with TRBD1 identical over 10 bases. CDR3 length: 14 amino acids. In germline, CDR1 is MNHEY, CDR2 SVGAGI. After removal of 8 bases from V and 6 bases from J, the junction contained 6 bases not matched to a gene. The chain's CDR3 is CASLDRGEAGELFF. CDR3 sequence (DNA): TGTGCCAGCTTGGACAGGGGGGAGGCCGGGGAGCTGTTTTTT.

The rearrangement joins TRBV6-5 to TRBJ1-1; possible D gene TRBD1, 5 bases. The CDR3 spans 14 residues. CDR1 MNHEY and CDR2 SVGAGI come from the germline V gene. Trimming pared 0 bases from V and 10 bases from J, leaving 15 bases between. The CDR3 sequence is CASSYSTALSPAFF. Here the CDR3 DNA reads TGTGCCAGCAGTTACTCGACAGCGCTCTCTCCAGCTTTCTTT.

The CDR3 here is CASSLATGTGTEKLFF. CDR3 bases: TGTGCCAGCAGCTTAGCCACCGGGACAGGGACGGAAAAACTGTTTTTT. V is TRBV7-8 and J is TRBJ1-4; 9 nucleotides match TRBD1. The CDR3 extends over 16 amino acids. CDR1 is SGHVS, CDR2 FQNEAQ, per germline. V lost 0 bases and J lost 8; bases outside the gene matches: 7.

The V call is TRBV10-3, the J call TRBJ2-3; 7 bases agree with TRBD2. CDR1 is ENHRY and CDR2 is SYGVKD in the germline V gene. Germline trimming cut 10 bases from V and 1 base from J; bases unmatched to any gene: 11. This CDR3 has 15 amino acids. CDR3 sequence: CATSGGGPGTDTQYF. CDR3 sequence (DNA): TGTGCCACTTCGGGGGGAGGGCCGGGCACAGATACGCAGTATTTT.

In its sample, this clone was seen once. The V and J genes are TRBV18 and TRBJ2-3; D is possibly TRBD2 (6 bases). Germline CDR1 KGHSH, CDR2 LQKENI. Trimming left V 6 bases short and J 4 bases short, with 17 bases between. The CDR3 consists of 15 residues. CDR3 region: CASSYKGGHADTQYF. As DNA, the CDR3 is TGTGCCAGCTCCTACAAGGGAGGACACGCAGATACGCAGTATTTT.

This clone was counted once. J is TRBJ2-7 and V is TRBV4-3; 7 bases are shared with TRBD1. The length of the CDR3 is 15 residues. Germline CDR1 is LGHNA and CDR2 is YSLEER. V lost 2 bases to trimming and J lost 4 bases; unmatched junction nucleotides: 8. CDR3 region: CASSQSTGTGYEQYF. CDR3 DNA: TGCGCCAGCAGCCAATCGACAGGGACGGGGTACGAGCAGTACTTC.

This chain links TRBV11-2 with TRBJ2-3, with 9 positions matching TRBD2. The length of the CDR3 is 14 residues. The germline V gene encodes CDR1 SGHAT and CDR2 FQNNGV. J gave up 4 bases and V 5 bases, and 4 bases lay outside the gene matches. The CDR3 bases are TGTGCCAGCAGCATAAGACTAGCGGCAGATACGCAGTATTTT. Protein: CASSIRLAADTQYF.

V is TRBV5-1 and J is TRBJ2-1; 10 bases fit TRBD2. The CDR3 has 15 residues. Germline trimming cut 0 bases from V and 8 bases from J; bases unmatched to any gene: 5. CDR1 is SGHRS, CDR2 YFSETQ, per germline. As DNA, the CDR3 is TGCGCCAGCAGCTTGGAGGCTAGCGGGAGTCATGAGCAGTTCTTC. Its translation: CASSLEASGSHEQFF.

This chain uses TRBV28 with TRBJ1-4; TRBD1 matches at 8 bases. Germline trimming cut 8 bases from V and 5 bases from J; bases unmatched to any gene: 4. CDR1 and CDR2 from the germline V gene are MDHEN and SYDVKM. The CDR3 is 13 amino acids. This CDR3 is CASWDRLNEKLFF. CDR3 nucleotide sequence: TGTGCCAGCTGGGACAGGTTAAATGAAAAACTGTTTTTT.

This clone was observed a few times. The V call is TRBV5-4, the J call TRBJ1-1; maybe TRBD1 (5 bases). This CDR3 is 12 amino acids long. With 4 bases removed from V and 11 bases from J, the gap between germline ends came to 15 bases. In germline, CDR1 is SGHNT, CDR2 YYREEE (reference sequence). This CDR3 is CASSGNGGAAFF. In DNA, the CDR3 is TGTGCCAGCAGCGGGAATGGAGGGGCTGCTTTCTTT.

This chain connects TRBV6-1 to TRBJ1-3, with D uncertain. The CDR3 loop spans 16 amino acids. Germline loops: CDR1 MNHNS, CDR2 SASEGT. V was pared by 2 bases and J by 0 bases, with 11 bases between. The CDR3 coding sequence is TGTGCCAGCAGTGAAAGGGAGTCTAGCTCTGGAAACACCATATATTTT. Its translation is CASSERESSSGNTIYF.

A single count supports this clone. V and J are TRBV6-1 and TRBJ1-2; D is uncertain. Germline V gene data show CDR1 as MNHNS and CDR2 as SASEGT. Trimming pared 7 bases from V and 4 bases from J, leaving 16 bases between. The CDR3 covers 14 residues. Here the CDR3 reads CASTTPGSFYGYTF. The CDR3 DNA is TGTGCCAGCACCACCCCCGGGAGCTTCTATGGCTACACCTTC.

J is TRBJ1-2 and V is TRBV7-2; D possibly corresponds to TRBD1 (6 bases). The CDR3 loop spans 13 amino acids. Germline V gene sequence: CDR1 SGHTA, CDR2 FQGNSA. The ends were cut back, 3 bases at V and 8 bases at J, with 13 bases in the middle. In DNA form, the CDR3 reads TGTGCCAGCAGCTTCGGAAGGGGGGAAGGCTACACCTTC. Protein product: CASSFGRGEGYTF.

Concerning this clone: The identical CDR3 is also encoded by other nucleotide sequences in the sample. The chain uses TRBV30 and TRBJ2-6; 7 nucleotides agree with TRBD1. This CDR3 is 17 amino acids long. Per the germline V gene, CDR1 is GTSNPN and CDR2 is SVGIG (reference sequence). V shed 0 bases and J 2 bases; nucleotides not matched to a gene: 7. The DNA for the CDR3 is TGTGCCTGGAGTGTATCAGGGCAGGGGGCTGGGGCCAACGTCCTGACTTTC. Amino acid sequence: CAWSVSGQGAGANVLTF.